Below, 13 T cell receptor beta chains from the same sample are listed, as sequenced in a study of long-term antiretroviral therapy in people with HIV. The assay, immunoSEQ v3.0, was run at survey level. The assay was immunoSEQ multiplex PCR, and TCRdb's table has in-frame clones only and misses some. In the table there are 30,000 to 40,000 clones, 82% of which are singletons. The material was unsorted PBMCs, obtained 0.3 years after starting antiretroviral therapy. Every receptor here comes from a man aged 18-30 years with HIV.

The V call is TRBV7-8, the J call TRBJ2-1; D not resolved. There are 17 residues in the CDR3. V was clipped by 1 base and J by 6 bases, with 19 bases between them. Per the germline V gene, CDR1 is SGHVS and CDR2 is FQNEAQ. The DNA for the CDR3 is TGTGCCAGCAGCTTAGGCCGTCGCTACATAACTCTCAATGAGCAGTTCTTC. The encoded protein is CASSLGRRYITLNEQFF.

The rearrangement uses TRBV6-5 and TRBJ2-7; 7 bases fit TRBD1. With V trimmed by 5 bases and J by 4 bases, 8 bases remained unmatched. The CDR3 length is 14 residues. The germline V gene has CDR1 MNHEY and CDR2 SVGAGI. The CDR3 spells CASSTDRLAYEQYF. As DNA, the CDR3 is TGTGCCAGCAGTACGGACAGGCTTGCATACGAGCAGTACTTC.

The rearrangement joins TRBV27 to TRBJ2-5, with 11 bases that match TRBD2. The V gene end was trimmed by 1 base and the J gene end by 0 bases; junction bases not matched to a gene: 1. There are 16 residues in the CDR3. Per germline, CDR1 MNHEY and CDR2 SMNVEV (reference sequence). CDR3 bases: TGTGCCAGCAGTTTATTAGCGGGAGGGAACCAAGAGACCCAGTACTTC. Encoded protein: CASSLLAGGNQETQYF.

The CDR3 DNA sequence: TGTGCCAGCAGCCCCGGAGGGAGCTACAATGAGCAGTTCTTC. Protein sequence: CASSPGGSYNEQFF. V gene TRBV7-6 combines with J gene TRBJ2-1; TRBD2 is a possible D gene (6 bases). This CDR3 is built from 14 residues. Germline V gives CDR1 SGHVS, CDR2 FNYEAQ. Trimming shortened V by 5 bases and J by 3 bases, and 11 bases separated the two germline ends.

For this clone: Other DNA sequences within the sample encode an identical CDR3. The chain employs TRBV2 and TRBJ1-1; D is ambiguous. This CDR3 has 10 residues. Germline V CDR1 and CDR2: SNHLY, FYNNEI. Deletions cut 8 bases from V and 4 bases from J, with 5 bases between. CDR3 protein: CASGGTEAFF. In DNA form, the CDR3 reads TGTGCCAGCGGTGGCACTGAAGCTTTCTTT. Using reference TRBV2 and TRBJ1-1 for the parts outside the CDR3, the full variable domain is EPEVTQTPSHQVTQMGQEVILRCVPISNHLYFYWYRQILGQKVEFLVSFYNNEISEKSEIFDDQFSVERPDGSNFTLKIRSTKLEDSAMYFCASGGTEAFFGQGTRLTVV.

This chain uses TRBV30 with TRBJ1-1, with 9 bases lining up with TRBD1. V lost 5 bases to trimming and J lost 10 bases; unmatched junction nucleotides: 14. The germline V gene encodes CDR1 GTSNPN and CDR2 SVGIG (reference sequence). This CDR3 is 14 amino acids long. The chain's CDR3 is CAWDRQGVGLGAFF. CDR3 nucleotides: TGTGCCTGGGATCGACAGGGGGTAGGGTTAGGAGCTTTCTTT. The whole variable domain, filled in from reference TRBV30 and TRBJ1-1, reads SQTIHQWPATLVQPVGSPLSLECTVEGTSNPNLYWYRQAAGRGLQLLFYSVGIGQISSEVPQNLSASRPQDRQFILSSKKLLLSDSGFYLCAWDRQGVGLGAFFGQGTRLTVV.

This clone has only one observation. The V call is TRBV12-5, the J call TRBJ2-5, with D maybe TRBD1 (6 bases). Germline assignment: CDR1 LGHNT and CDR2 FRNRAP. Between the trimmed V and J ends, which lost 4 bases and 0 bases, there was a span of 9 bases. CDR3 length equals 14 residues. The DNA of the CDR3 is TGTGCTAGTGGTTCGGGGACACACCAAGAGACCCAGTACTTC. Its protein is CASGSGTHQETQYF.

The chain is built from TRBV25-1 and TRBJ2-1, with 13 bases lining up with TRBD2. Per the germline V gene, CDR1 is MGHDK and CDR2 is SYGVNS. Trimming took 3 bases from V and 6 from J; bases not matched to a gene: 2. This CDR3 spans 15 amino acids. CDR3: CASSEGLAGFNEQFF. CDR3 in DNA: TGTGCCAGCAGTGAGGGACTAGCGGGGTTCAATGAGCAGTTCTTC.

This rearrangement joins TRBV7-2 to TRBJ2-5; D gene unclear. Trimming removed 3 bases from V and 4 bases from J, with 3 bases in between. Germline V CDR1 and CDR2: SGHTA, FQGNSA. The CDR3 runs to 11 residues. The CDR3 protein is CASSFVETQYF. The CDR3 bases are TGTGCCAGCAGCTTCGTAGAGACCCAGTACTTC.

The chain uses TRBV28 and TRBJ2-6; D remains unclear. CDR3 size: 13 residues. Germline V lookup: CDR1 MDHEN, CDR2 SYDVKM. Trimming took 2 bases from V and 4 from J, leaving 3 bases between them. This CDR3 is CASSLTGANVLTF. For the CDR3, the DNA is TGTGCCAGCAGTTTAACCGGGGCCAACGTCCTGACTTTC.

This clone was observed a few times. This chain connects TRBV7-9 to TRBJ1-2, with D tentatively TRBD1 (6 bases). V gave up 7 bases and J gave up 0 bases, with 15 bases separating them. The CDR3 runs to 15 residues. From germline, CDR1 is SEHNR and CDR2 FQNEAQ (reference sequence). The CDR3 is CASNEAGGSNYGYTF. CDR3 DNA sequence: TGTGCCAGCAACGAGGCGGGGGGCTCTAACTATGGCTACACCTTC.

The rearrangement links TRBV6-5 to TRBJ1-3; a possible D gene is TRBD1 (5 bases). Trimming cost V 2 bases and J 8 bases, with 13 bases left between them. There are 14 residues in the CDR3. The V gene's germline CDR1 is MNHEY and CDR2 SVGAGI. The CDR3 bases are TGTGCCAGCAGTTACACGACGGGGGGAGACACCATATATTTT. This translates into CASSYTTGGDTIYF.

The genes are TRBV5-1 and TRBJ1-2; unclear D gene. The CDR3 totals 15 residues. Trimming took 0 bases from V and 1 from J, leaving 10 bases between them. Germline assignment: CDR1 SGHRS and CDR2 YFSETQ. The CDR3 DNA reads TGCGCCAGCAGCTTGGCCAATCAATTTAACTATGGCTACACCTTC. This sequence encodes CASSLANQFNYGYTF.